The 21 T cell receptor beta chains reported below all come from one sample, sequenced in a study of STAT5B mutations in CD4+ large granular lymphocyte leukemia. Sequencing used immunoSEQ multiplex PCR; TCRdb keeps in-frame clones, though not all of them. In the table there are about 28,000 clones, roughly 80% of which are singletons. Input material: CD4+ T cells from blood buffy coats. The receptors were gathered from a human donor in good health.

The V and J genes are TRBV19 and TRBJ2-6, with 7 bases that match TRBD1. The V segment lost 4 bases and the J segment 0 bases; nucleotides outside the gene matches: 9. CDR3 length: 18 residues. In germline, CDR1 is LNHDA, CDR2 SQIVND (reference sequence). CDR3 bases: TGTGCCAGTAGTACTCCGGGACAGCCTTTCTCTGGGGCCAACGTCCTGACTTTC. It codes for CASSTPGQPFSGANVLTF.

Only one count was recorded for this clone. J is TRBJ1-3 and V is TRBV6-6, with a tentative D call TRBD1 (5 bases). The germline gives CDR1 MNHNY, CDR2 SVGAGI (reference sequence). V was pared by 0 bases and J by 0 bases, with 9 bases between. CDR3 length: 16 amino acids. DNA of the CDR3: TGTGCCAGCAGTTACTCAGACAGTTACTCTGGAAACACCATATATTTT. This encodes CASSYSDSYSGNTIYF.

This clone occurred once. The chain carries TRBV6-7 and TRBJ1-4; 7 positions agree with TRBD1. TRBV6-7 is noted as an ORF with a role that remains uncertain. With 5 bases clipped from V and 2 bases from J, the junction kept 11 bases outside the gene matches. CDR3 length: 17 amino acids. DNA of the CDR3: TGTGCCAGCAGTCCCACAGCCCGGACAGGCACTAATGAAAAACTGTTTTTT. Translated, it gives CASSPTARTGTNEKLFF.

J is TRBJ2-1 and V is TRBV10-3; D is undetermined. Germline CDR1 ENHRY, CDR2 SYGVKD. Trimming removed 0 bases at V and 3 bases at J, with 6 bases between. CDR3 length: 14 residues. Here the CDR3 reads CAISESNNYNEQFF. The CDR3 nucleotides read TGTGCCATCAGTGAGTCGAACAACTACAATGAGCAGTTCTTC.

This clone was seen only once. This chain links TRBV29-1 with TRBJ1-1; maybe TRBD1 (5 bases). The CDR3 length is 15 residues. The germline V gene encodes CDR1 SQVTM and CDR2 ANQGSEA. Trimming removed 4 bases at V and 0 bases at J, with 15 bases between. The CDR3 DNA reads as TGCAGCGTTGGGGCCCAGGGACTTCTGAACACTGAAGCTTTCTTT. It is translated as CSVGAQGLLNTEAFF.

The chain links TRBV2 to TRBJ2-2; 9 bases are shared with TRBD1. The CDR3 is 14 amino acids. V lost 7 bases to trimming and J lost 4 bases; unmatched junction nucleotides: 4. Looked up from germline, CDR1 is SNHLY and CDR2 is FYNNEI. The CDR3: CASTKQGATGELFF. The CDR3 region has the DNA TGTGCCAGCACCAAACAGGGGGCCACCGGGGAGCTGTTTTTT.

The chain is built from TRBV10-1 and TRBJ1-2; 8 bases map to TRBD1. With V trimmed by 2 bases and J by 6 bases, 2 bases remained unmatched. CDR1 is WNHNN, CDR2 SYGVQD, per germline (reference sequence). The CDR3 loop spans 13 amino acids. CDR3 DNA: TGCGCCAGCAGTGAGAACAGGGGGAATGGCTACACCTTC. Amino acid sequence: CASSENRGNGYTF.

This chain connects TRBV29-1 to TRBJ1-1; a possible D gene is TRBD1 (6 bases). The germline V and J ends were trimmed by 7 bases and 1 base, with 13 bases remaining between them. Germline CDR1 and CDR2: SQVTM and ANQGSEA. This CDR3 is built from 13 residues. The CDR3 DNA sequence: TGCAGCGCCCTAGGACAGCCGAACACTGAAGCTTTCTTT. This translates into CSALGQPNTEAFF.

The chain is built from TRBV5-4 and TRBJ1-2, with no clear D. The CDR3 extends over 16 amino acids. The germline CDR1 and CDR2 sequences are SGHNT and YYREEE (reference sequence). Between the trimmed V and J ends, which lost 0 bases and 7 bases, there was a span of 19 bases. CDR3: CASSLALQAQVAGYTF. DNA for the CDR3: TGTGCCAGCAGCTTGGCCTTGCAGGCCCAAGTGGCTGGCTACACCTTC.

The gene calls are TRBV6-6 and TRBJ2-5, with 11 bases fitting TRBD1. Germline CDR1 MNHNY, CDR2 SVGAGI (reference sequence). The CDR3 contains 16 residues. V lost 0 bases and J lost 5; bases outside the gene matches: 5. DNA for the CDR3: TGTGCCAGCAGTTACTCGGACAGGGGGCGTTCGGAGACCCAGTACTTC. Its translation is CASSYSDRGRSETQYF.

This clone was seen a few times. The rearrangement joins TRBV6-1 to TRBJ1-1, with D unclear. Germline lookup yields CDR1 MNHNS and CDR2 SASEGT. Trimming stripped 2 bases from V and 1 base from J, with 8 bases between. The CDR3 has 14 residues. The CDR3 here is CASSELAKNTEAFF. For the CDR3, the DNA is TGTGCCAGCAGTGAATTGGCCAAGAACACTGAAGCTTTCTTT.

The CDR3 DNA sequence: TGTGCCAGCAGTTGGGGCAGGGGGCGCCCCGAAGCTTTCTTT. Translated, it gives CASSWGRGRPEAFF. V is TRBV6-5 and J is TRBJ1-1; 8 bases map to TRBD1. This CDR3 contains 14 residues. The J segment lost 8 bases and the V segment lost 4 bases, leaving 9 bases of the junction unmatched. Germline V lookup: CDR1 MNHEY, CDR2 SVGAGI.

This rearrangement joins TRBV6-5 to TRBJ2-7; TRBD2 aligns across 7 bases. The V gene's germline CDR1 is MNHEY and CDR2 SVGAGI. CDR3 length: 14 amino acids. Trimming took 0 bases from V and 7 from J; bases not matched to a gene: 6. The CDR3 DNA sequence: TGTGCCAGCAGTTACTCGGGCGGGGGTGAGGAGCAGTACTTC. It specifies CASSYSGGGEEQYF.

The rearrangement uses TRBV6-5 and TRBJ2-7; D remains ambiguous. CDR3 length equals 13 residues. The germline gives CDR1 MNHEY, CDR2 SVGAGI. V dropped 8 bases and J dropped 2 bases, with 13 bases sitting between them. For the CDR3, the DNA is TGTGCCAGCGTTAAAGGCCCAGCCTACGAGCAGTACTTC. It codes for CASVKGPAYEQYF.

The CDR3 region has the DNA TGTGCCAGTACAATCACAGGGGCTAACTATGGCTACACCTTC. Amino acids: CASTITGANYGYTF. This chain joins TRBV19 and TRBJ1-2; 7 bases agree with TRBD1. V gave up 7 bases and J gave up 0 bases; unmatched junction bases: 5. The CDR3 extends over 14 amino acids. The germline CDR1 and CDR2 sequences are LNHDA and SQIVND (reference sequence).

This chain uses TRBV6-6 with TRBJ1-1; no clear D gene. Germline CDR1 reads MNHNY; CDR2 reads SVGAGI (reference sequence). V dropped 0 bases and J dropped 1 base, with 6 bases sitting between them. This CDR3 is built from 14 residues. The CDR3 region has the DNA TGTGCCAGCAGTTACTCGTTGGGGAACACTGAAGCTTTCTTT. This codes for CASSYSLGNTEAFF.

The chain has TRBV19 and TRBJ2-3, with D perhaps matching TRBD1 (5 bases). Germline V CDR1 and CDR2: LNHDA, SQIVND (reference sequence). V was clipped by 3 bases and J by 0 bases, with 7 bases between them. The CDR3 consists of 14 residues. This CDR3 is CASSMGPSTDTQYF. The CDR3, as DNA: TGTGCCAGTAGTATGGGGCCCAGCACAGATACGCAGTATTTT. The entire variable domain, with the rest obtained from reference TRBV19 and TRBJ2-3, is as follows: DGGITQSPKYLFRKEGQNVTLSCEQNLNHDAMYWYRQDPGQGLRLIYYSQIVNDFQKGDIAEGYSVSREKKESFPLTVTSAQKNPTAFYLCASSMGPSTDTQYFGPGTRLTVL.

J is TRBJ2-5 and V is TRBV14; D remains ambiguous. CDR3 length: 15 residues. The ends were cut back, 1 base at V and 3 bases at J, with 12 bases in the middle. Germline V gene sequence: CDR1 SGHDN, CDR2 FVKESK. CDR3 loop: CASSQARLEEETQYF. The CDR3 DNA reads as TGTGCCAGCAGCCAAGCCCGACTTGAAGAAGAGACCCAGTACTTC.

V gene TRBV29-1 combines with J gene TRBJ1-2; D is unclear. The CDR3 has 11 amino acids. Germline CDR1 SQVTM, CDR2 ANQGSEA. V lost 5 bases, J lost 2 bases, and 6 bases lay in between. DNA for the CDR3: TGCAGCGTTCTCGGGAACTATGGCTACACCTTC. Its protein product is CSVLGNYGYTF.

This clone was seen only once. The J gene is TRBJ1-1, the V gene TRBV9; D possibly corresponds to TRBD1 (6 bases). Trimming stripped 0 bases from V and 7 bases from J, with 13 bases between. The CDR3 is 14 amino acids. From germline, CDR1 is SGDLS and CDR2 YYNGEE. The CDR3 coding sequence is TGTGCCAGCAGCGTAGTGTCACAGGGAGGTGAAGCTTTCTTT. Residues: CASSVVSQGGEAFF.

This rearrangement joins TRBV2 to TRBJ1-2, with D tentatively TRBD1 (6 bases). CDR3 length: 15 residues. V was cut by 6 bases and J by 6 bases, with 20 bases left in between. Germline V lookup: CDR1 SNHLY, CDR2 FYNNEI. The CDR3 sequence: CASSKGGARVNGYTF. CDR3 nucleotide sequence: TGTGCCAGCAGCAAAGGGGGGGCGCGGGTAAATGGCTACACCTTC. Filled out from reference TRBV2 and TRBJ1-2, the complete variable domain reads EPEVTQTPSHQVTQMGQEVILRCVPISNHLYFYWYRQILGQKVEFLVSFYNNEISEKSEIFDDQFSVERPDGSNFTLKIRSTKLEDSAMYFCASSKGGARVNGYTFGSGTRLTVV.